This TCR beta chain was observed in a study of CD8 T cells in ankylosing spondylitis. Study-wide findings and caveats: Clones tied to disease were said to be significantly enriched in matched ankylosing spondylitis synovial fluid. In synovial fluid and blood from reactive arthritis, some motif variants were previously reported. Disease-associated clonotypes exhibited CD8+ identity and were relatively infrequent in peripheral blood.

Germline CDR1 and CDR2: SGHRS and YFSETQ. The CDR3 totals 17 residues. After removal of 3 bases from V and 0 bases from J, the junction contained 9 bases not matched to a gene. Quantitative 5'-RACE with molecular barcodes generated TCR beta libraries. MiXCR, run by TCRdb on the 5' RACE reads, gives a single entry per CDR3 protein. The sample consists of some 270,000 distinct CDR3 sequences, over 30% of them appearing once. Regarding this clonotype: Its specificity is unknown.

This sequence was found in a male donor with ankylosing spondylitis or in good health (not recorded which). The chain joins TRBV5-1 to TRBJ2-1; the match to TRBD1 covers 7 bases. Input material: blood, either unsorted or a sorted T cell fraction (not recorded which). The CDR3 DNA follows: TGCGCCAGCAGCTCGGACAGGTCTGTGAGCTCCTACAATGAGCAGTTCTTC. Protein product: CASSSDRSVSSYNEQFF.